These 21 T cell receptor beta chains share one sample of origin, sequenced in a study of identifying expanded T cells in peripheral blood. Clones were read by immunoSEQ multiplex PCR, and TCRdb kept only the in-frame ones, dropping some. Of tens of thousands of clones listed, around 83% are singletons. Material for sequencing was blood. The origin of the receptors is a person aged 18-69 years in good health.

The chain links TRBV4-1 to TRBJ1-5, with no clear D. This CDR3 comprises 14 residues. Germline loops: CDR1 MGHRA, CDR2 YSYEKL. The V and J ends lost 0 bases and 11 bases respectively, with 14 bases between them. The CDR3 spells CASSQDDGIGSQHF. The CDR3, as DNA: TGCGCCAGCAGCCAAGATGACGGGATCGGGTCCCAGCATTTT.

The DNA for the CDR3 is TGTGCCAGCAGTCCAGACCCCACAGATACGCAGTATTTT. It is translated as CASSPDPTDTQYF. The chain links TRBV2 to TRBJ2-3; D not certain. V was trimmed by 5 bases and J by 2 bases, leaving 8 bases between them. The CDR3 has 13 residues. Germline-derived CDR1 and CDR2 are SNHLY and FYNNEI.

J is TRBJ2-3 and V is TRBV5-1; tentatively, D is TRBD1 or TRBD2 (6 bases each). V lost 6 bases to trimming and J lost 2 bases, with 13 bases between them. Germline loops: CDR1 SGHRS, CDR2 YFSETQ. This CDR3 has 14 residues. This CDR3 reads CASKDGGHTDTQYF. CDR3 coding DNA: TGCGCCAGCAAGGACGGGGGCCACACAGATACGCAGTATTTT.

The CDR3 protein is CASRRTENYGYTF. DNA for the CDR3: TGTGCCAGCAGGCGGACGGAGAACTATGGCTACACCTTC. The chain joins TRBV7-9 to TRBJ1-2; D ambiguous. The V end lost 6 bases, the J end lost 2 bases, and 10 bases lay between the germline ends. In germline, CDR1 is SEHNR, CDR2 FQNEAQ (reference sequence). The CDR3 sequence is 13 residues long.

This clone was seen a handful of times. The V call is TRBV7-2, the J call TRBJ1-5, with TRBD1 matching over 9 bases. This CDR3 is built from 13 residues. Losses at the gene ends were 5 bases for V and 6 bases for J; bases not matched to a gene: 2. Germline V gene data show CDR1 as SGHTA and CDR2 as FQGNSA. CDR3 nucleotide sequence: TGTGCCAGCAGCACACAGGGGGCTCAGCCCCAGCATTTT. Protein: CASSTQGAQPQHF.

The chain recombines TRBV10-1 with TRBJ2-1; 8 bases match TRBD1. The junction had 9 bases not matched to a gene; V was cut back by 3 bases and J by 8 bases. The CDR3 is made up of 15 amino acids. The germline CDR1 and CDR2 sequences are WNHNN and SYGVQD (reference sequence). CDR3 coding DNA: TGCGCCAGCAGTGACCCAGGGGGCAAAGGGGATGAGCAGTTCTTC. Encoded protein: CASSDPGGKGDEQFF.

This CDR3 reads CAIRGSGSGYGYTF. As DNA, the CDR3 is TGTGCCATAAGGGGCAGCGGATCCGGCTATGGCTACACCTTC. The chain links TRBV19 to TRBJ1-2, with D maybe TRBD1 (5 bases). CDR1 LNHDA and CDR2 SQIVND come from the germline V gene (reference sequence). The CDR3 is 14 residues long. V was pared by 10 bases and J by 4 bases, with 19 bases between.

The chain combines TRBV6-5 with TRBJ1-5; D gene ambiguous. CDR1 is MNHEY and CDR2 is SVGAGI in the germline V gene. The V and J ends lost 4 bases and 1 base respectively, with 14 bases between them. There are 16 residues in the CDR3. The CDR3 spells CASSSSEFGSNQPQHF. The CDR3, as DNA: TGTGCCAGCAGTTCCTCTGAATTCGGAAGCAATCAGCCCCAGCATTTT.

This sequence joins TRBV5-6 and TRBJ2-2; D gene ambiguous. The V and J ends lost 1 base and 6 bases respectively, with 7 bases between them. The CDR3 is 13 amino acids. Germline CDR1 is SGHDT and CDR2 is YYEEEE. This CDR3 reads CASSLPGPGELFF. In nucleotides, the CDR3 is TGTGCCAGCAGCTTGCCTGGACCCGGGGAGCTGTTTTTT.

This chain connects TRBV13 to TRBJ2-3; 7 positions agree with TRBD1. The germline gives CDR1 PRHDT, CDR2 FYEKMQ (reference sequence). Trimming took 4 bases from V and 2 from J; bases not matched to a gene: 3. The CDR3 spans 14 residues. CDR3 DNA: TGTGCCAGCAGCTCTGGACAGGTCACAGATACGCAGTATTTT. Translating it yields CASSSGQVTDTQYF.

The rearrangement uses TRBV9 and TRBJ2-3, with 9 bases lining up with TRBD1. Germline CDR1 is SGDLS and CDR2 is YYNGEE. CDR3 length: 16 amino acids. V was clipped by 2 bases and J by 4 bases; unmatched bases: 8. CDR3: CASSVLRGQGADTQYF. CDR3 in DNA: TGTGCCAGCAGCGTTCTTCGGGGACAGGGTGCAGATACGCAGTATTTT. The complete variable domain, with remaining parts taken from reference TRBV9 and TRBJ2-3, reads DSGVTQTPKHLITATGQRVTLRCSPRSGDLSVYWYQQSLDQGLQFLIQYYNGEERAKGNILERFSAQQFPDLHSELNLSSLELGDSALYFCASSVLRGQGADTQYFGPGTRLTVL.

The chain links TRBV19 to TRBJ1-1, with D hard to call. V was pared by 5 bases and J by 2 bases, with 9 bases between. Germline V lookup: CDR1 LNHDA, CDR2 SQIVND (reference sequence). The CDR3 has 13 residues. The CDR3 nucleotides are TGTGCCAGTAGTTTGAGCTTAAACACTGAAGCTTTCTTT. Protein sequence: CASSLSLNTEAFF. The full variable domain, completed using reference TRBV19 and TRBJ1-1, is DGGITQSPKYLFRKEGQNVTLSCEQNLNHDAMYWYRQDPGQGLRLIYYSQIVNDFQKGDIAEGYSVSREKKESFPLTVTSAQKNPTAFYLCASSLSLNTEAFFGQGTRLTVV.

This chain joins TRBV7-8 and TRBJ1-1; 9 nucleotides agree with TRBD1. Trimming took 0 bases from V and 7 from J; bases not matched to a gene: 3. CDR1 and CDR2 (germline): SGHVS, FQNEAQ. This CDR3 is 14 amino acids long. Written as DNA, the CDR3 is TGTGCCAGCAGCTTAGCTGGGACAGGGAGTGAAGCTTTCTTT. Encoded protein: CASSLAGTGSEAFF.

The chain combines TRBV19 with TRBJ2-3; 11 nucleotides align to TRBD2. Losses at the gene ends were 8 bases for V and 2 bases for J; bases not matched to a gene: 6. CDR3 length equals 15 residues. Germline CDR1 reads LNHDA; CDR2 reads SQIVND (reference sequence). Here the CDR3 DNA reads TGTGCCAGTGCCCTAGCGGGGGGAACCACAGATACGCAGTATTTT. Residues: CASALAGGTTDTQYF.

The CDR3 DNA sequence: TGTGCCAGCACCCCGACAGACCTTCCGAGGGGCGATGGCTACACCTTC. Translating gives CASTPTDLPRGDGYTF. The chain combines TRBV9 with TRBJ1-2; TRBD1 is a possible D gene (5 bases). Per the germline V gene, CDR1 is SGDLS and CDR2 is YYNGEE. The CDR3 is 16 residues long. V lost 6 bases and J 6 bases, leaving 24 bases between the germline ends.

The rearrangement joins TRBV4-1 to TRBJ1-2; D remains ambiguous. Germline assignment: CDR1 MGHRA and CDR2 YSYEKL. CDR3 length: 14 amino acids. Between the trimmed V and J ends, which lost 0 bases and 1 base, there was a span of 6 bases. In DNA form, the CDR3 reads TGCGCCAGCAGCCAAGACGGAGATAACTATGGCTACACCTTC. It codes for CASSQDGDNYGYTF.

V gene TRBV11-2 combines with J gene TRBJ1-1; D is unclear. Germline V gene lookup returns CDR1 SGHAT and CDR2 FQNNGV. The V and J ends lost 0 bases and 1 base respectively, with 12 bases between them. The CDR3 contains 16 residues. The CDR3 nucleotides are TGTGCCAGCAGCTTAGATAGGCGGGTGGGGAACACTGAAGCTTTCTTT. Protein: CASSLDRRVGNTEAFF.

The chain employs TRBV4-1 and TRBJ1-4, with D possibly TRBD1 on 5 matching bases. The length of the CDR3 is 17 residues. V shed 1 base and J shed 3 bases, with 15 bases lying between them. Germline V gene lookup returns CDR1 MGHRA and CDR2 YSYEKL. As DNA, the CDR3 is TGCGCCAGCAGCCAAGGGGGACGGAAGGCAGCTAATGAAAAACTGTTTTTT. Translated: CASSQGGRKAANEKLFF.

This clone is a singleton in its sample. The chain's CDR3 is CASRLGGGETQYF. The CDR3 bases are TGTGCCAGCAGGTTAGGCGGGGGAGAGACCCAGTACTTC. This chain joins TRBV27 and TRBJ2-5, with 7 bases matching TRBD2. The junction had 5 bases not matched to a gene; V was cut back by 6 bases and J by 4 bases. This CDR3 is 13 amino acids long. Germline assignment: CDR1 MNHEY and CDR2 SMNVEV (reference sequence).

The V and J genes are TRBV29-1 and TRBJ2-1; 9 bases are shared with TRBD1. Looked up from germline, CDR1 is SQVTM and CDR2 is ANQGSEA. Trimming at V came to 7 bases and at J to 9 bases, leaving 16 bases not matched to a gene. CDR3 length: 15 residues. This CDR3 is CSAFYGTGFSGEQFF. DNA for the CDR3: TGCAGCGCCTTTTACGGGACAGGGTTTAGTGGTGAGCAGTTCTTC.

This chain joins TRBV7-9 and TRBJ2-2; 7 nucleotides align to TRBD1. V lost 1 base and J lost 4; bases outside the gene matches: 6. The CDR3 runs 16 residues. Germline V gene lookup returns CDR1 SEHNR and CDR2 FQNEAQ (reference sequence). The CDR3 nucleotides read TGTGCCAGCAGCTTAGGGACAGGATTTTTCACCGGGGAGCTGTTTTTT. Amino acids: CASSLGTGFFTGELFF.